The present T cell receptor beta chain was sequenced within a study of blood T cell repertoires in COVID-19. Study-wide background: The study drew acute and convalescent COVID-19 samples from the United States, Italy and Spain. PBMCs, B-cell-depleted T cells, or T cells provided the cDNA or gDNA that made up the material.

Between the trimmed V and J ends, which lost 9 bases and 5 bases, there was a span of 14 bases. The CDR3 is 13 residues long. CDR1 is LNHDA and CDR2 is SQIVND in the germline V gene (reference sequence). This clone came up once. Authors' processing steps: Using reference gene primer amplification, nucleated cell counts were estimated. The table came from immunoSEQ multiplex PCR; TCRdb's copy has only in-frame clones and leaves some out. The V and J calls and clone size come from that table; D and trimming were worked out from the DNA. Among 130,000 or so clones listed, approximately 80% were seen once.

The rearrangement uses TRBV19 and TRBJ1-5; the D gene is possibly TRBD1 (6 bases). The sequence came from a human donor in a cohort sampled during active COVID-19. The sequenced sample was peripheral blood. The CDR3 sequence is CASNTGRDQPQHF. DNA for the CDR3: TGTGCCAGCAACACAGGGAGGGATCAGCCCCAGCATTTT.